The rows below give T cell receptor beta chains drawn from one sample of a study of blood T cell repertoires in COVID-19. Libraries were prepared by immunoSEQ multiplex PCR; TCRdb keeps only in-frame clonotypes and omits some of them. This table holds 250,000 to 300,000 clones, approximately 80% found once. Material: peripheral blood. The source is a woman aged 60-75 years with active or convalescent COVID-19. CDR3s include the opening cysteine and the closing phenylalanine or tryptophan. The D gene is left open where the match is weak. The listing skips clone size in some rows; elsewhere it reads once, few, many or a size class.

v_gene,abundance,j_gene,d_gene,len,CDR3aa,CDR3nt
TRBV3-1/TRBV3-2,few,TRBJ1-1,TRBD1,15,CASSQLPGQGLEAFF,TGTGCCAGCAGCCAACTACCGGGACAGGGGCTCGAAGCTTTCTTT
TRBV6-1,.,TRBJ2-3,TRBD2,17,CASSEATSGGATDTQYF,TGTGCCAGCAGTGAAGCAACCAGCGGGGGGGCCACAGATACGCAGTATTTT
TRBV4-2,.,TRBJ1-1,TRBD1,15,CASSQDQGGWAEAFF,TGTGCCAGCAGCCAAGATCAGGGGGGATGGGCAGAAGCTTTCTTT
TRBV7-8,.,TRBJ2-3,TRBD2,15,CASSDLAGGLDTQYF,TGTGCCAGCAGCGATCTAGCGGGGGGACTCGATACGCAGTATTTT
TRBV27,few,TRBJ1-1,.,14,CASTATVLNTEAFF,TGTGCCAGCACCGCGACAGTTCTGAACACTGAAGCTTTCTTT
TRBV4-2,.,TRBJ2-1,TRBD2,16,CASSQDVAGGYNEQFF,TGTGCCAGCAGCCAAGATGTAGCGGGGGGGTACAATGAGCAGTTCTTC
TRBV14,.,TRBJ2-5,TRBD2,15,CASSHFSGGFETQYF,TGTGCCAGCAGCCATTTTAGCGGGGGGTTCGAGACCCAGTACTTC
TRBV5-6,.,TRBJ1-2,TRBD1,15,CASSLADRDRVGYTF,TGTGCCAGCAGCTTGGCAGACCGGGACAGGGTTGGCTACACCTTC
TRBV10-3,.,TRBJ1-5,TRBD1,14,CAISRTGGEEPQHF,TGTGCCATCAGTCGGACAGGGGGTGAGGAGCCCCAGCATTTT
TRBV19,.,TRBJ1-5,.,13,CASGQIGNQPQHF,TGTGCCAGTGGACAGATCGGCAATCAGCCCCAGCATTTT
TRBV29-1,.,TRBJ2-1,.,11,CSVVAAIEQFF,TGCAGCGTTGTAGCGGCGATTGAGCAGTTCTTC
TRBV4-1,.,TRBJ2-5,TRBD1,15,CASSARQGRQETQYF,TGCGCCAGCAGCGCTCGACAGGGGAGGCAAGAGACCCAGTACTTC
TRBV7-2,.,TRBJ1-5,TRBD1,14,CASSPGQINQPQHF,TGTGCCAGCAGCCCGGGACAGATCAATCAGCCCCAGCATTTT
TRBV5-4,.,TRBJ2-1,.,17,CASSYDEGGRSYNEQFF,TGTGCCAGCAGCTATGATGAGGGCGGCAGGTCCTACAATGAGCAGTTCTTC
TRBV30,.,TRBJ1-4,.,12,CAWSRGGEKLFF,TGTGCCTGGAGTAGGGGTGGTGAAAAACTGTTTTTT
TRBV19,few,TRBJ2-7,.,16,CASSIAPNQYYYEQYF,TGTGCCAGTAGTATAGCCCCAAATCAGTACTACTACGAGCAGTACTTC
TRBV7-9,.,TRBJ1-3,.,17,CASSYRRGSRSGNTIYF,TGTGCCAGCAGCTACAGAAGAGGGTCACGCTCTGGAAACACCATATATTTT
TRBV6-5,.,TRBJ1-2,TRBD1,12,CASHDRETGYTF,TGTGCCAGCCACGACAGGGAGACTGGCTACACCTTC